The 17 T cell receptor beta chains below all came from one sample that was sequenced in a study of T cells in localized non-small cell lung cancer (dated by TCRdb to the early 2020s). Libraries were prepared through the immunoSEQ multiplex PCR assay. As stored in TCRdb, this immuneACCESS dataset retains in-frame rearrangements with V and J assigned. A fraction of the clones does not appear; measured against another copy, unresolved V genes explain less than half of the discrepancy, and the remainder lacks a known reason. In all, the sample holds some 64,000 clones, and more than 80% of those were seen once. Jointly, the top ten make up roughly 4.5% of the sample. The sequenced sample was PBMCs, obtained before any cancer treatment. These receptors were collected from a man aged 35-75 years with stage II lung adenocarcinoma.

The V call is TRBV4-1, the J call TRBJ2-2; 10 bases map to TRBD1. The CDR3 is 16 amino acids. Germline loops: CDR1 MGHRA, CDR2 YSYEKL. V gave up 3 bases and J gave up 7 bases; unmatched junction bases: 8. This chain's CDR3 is CASSHPDRGPNGELFF. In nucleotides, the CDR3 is TGCGCCAGCAGCCATCCTGACAGGGGGCCTAACGGGGAGCTGTTTTTT.

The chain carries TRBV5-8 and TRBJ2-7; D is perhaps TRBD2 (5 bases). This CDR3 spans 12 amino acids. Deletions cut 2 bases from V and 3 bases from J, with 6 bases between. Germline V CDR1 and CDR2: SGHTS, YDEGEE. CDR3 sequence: CASSFEGYEQYF. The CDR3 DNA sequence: TGTGCCAGCAGCTTTGAGGGCTACGAGCAGTACTTC.

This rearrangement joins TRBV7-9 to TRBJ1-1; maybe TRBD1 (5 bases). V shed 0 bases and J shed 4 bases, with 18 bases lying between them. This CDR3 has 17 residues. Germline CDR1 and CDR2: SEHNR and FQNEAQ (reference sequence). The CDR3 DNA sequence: TGTGCCAGCAGCTTAGCTCCGGGACCCCTGCCGGGCACTGAAGCTTTCTTT. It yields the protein CASSLAPGPLPGTEAFF. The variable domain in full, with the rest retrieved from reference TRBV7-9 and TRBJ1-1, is DTGVSQNPRHKITKRGQNVTFRCDPISEHNRLYWYRQTLGQGPEFLTYFQNEAQLEKSRLLSDRFSAERPKGSFSTLEIQRTEQGDSAMYLCASSLAPGPLPGTEAFFGQGTRLTVV.

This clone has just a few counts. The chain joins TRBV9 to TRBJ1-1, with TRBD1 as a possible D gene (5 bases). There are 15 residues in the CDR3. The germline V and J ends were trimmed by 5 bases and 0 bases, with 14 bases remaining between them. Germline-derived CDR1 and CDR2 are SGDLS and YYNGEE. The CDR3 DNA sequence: TGTGCCAGCAGTTTGGAGGGACTTTTGAACACTGAAGCTTTCTTT. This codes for CASSLEGLLNTEAFF.

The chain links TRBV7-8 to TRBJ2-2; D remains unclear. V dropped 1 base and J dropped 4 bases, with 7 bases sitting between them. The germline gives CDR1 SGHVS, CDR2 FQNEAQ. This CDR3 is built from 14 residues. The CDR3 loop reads CASSLDGLTGELFF. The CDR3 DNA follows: TGTGCCAGCAGCTTAGACGGGCTCACCGGGGAGCTGTTTTTT.

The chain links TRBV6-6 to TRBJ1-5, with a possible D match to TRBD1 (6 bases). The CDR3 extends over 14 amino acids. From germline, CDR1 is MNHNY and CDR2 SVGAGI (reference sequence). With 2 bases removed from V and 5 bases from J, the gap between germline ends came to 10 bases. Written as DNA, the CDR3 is TGTGCCAGCAGTTACACCAGGGGCGATCAGCCCCAGCATTTT. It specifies CASSYTRGDQPQHF.

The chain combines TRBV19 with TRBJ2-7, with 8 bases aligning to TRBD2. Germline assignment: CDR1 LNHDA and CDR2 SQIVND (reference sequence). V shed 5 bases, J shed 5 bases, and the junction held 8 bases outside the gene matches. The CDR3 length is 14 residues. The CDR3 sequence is CASSPSGSRDEQYF. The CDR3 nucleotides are TGTGCCAGTAGTCCAAGCGGGAGTAGGGACGAGCAGTACTTC.

The CDR3 reads CASSLGAGTEAFF. The DNA of the CDR3 is TGTGCCAGCAGTTTAGGGGCCGGCACTGAAGCTTTCTTT. The V gene is TRBV27, the J gene TRBJ1-1; D perhaps matches TRBD1 (5 bases). V was pared by 2 bases and J by 4 bases, with 8 bases between. This CDR3 is built from 13 residues. CDR1 and CDR2 from the germline V gene are MNHEY and SMNVEV (reference sequence).

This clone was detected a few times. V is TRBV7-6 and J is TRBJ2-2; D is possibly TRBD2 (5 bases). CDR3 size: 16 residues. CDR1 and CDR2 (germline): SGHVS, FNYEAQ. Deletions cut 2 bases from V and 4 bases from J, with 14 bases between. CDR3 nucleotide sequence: TGTGCCAGCAGCTTATTGGACCAAGGGAGCACCGGGGAGCTGTTTTTT. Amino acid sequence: CASSLLDQGSTGELFF. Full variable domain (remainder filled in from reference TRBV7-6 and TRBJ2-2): GAGVSQSPRYKVTKRGQDVALRCDPISGHVSLYWYRQALGQGPEFLTYFNYEAQQDKSGLPNDRFSAERPEGSISTLTIQRTEQRDSAMYRCASSLLDQGSTGELFFGEGSRLTVL.

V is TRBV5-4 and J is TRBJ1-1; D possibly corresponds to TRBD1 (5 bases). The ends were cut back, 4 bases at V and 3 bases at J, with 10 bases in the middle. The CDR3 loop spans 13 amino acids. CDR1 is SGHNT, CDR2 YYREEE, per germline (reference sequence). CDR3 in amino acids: CASSLGGDTEAFF. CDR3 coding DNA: TGTGCCAGCAGCCTCGGGGGTGACACTGAAGCTTTCTTT.

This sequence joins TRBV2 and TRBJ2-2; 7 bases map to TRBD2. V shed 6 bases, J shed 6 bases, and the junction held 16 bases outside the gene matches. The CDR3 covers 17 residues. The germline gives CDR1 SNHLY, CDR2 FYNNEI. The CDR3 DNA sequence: TGTGCCAGCAGGGGAGGGCAAATGGGTCCCGGTCCCGGGGAGCTGTTTTTT. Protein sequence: CASRGGQMGPGPGELFF.

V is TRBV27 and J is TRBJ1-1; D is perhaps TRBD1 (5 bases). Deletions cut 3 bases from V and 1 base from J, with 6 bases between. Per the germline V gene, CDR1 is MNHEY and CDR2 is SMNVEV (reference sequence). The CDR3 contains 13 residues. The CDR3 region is CASSFTGNTEAFF. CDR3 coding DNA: TGTGCCAGCAGTTTTACAGGGAACACTGAAGCTTTCTTT.

The CDR3 here is CASSSGQGAIGYTF. For the CDR3, the DNA is TGTGCCAGCAGCTCGGGACAGGGGGCTATCGGCTACACCTTC. This sequence joins TRBV7-9 and TRBJ1-2; 12 nucleotides match TRBD1. The V segment lost 4 bases and the J segment 8 bases; nucleotides outside the gene matches: 5. The CDR3 length is 14 residues. Germline V gene data show CDR1 as SEHNR and CDR2 as FQNEAQ (reference sequence). The full variable domain, rest sourced from reference TRBV7-9 and TRBJ1-2, is DTGVSQNPRHKITKRGQNVTFRCDPISEHNRLYWYRQTLGQGPEFLTYFQNEAQLEKSRLLSDRFSAERPKGSFSTLEIQRTEQGDSAMYLCASSSGQGAIGYTFGSGTRLTVV.

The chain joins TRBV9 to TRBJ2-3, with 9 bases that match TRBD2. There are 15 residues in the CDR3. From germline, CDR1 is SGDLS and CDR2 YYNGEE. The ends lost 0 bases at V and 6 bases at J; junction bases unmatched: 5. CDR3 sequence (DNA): TGTGCCAGCAGCGTAGCTGGGACTAGCTATGATACGCAGTATTTT. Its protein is CASSVAGTSYDTQYF.

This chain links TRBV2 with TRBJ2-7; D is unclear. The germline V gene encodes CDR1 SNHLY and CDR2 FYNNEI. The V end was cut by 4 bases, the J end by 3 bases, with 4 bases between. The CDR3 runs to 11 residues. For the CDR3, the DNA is TGTGCCAGCAGTGGTAGCTACGAGCAGTACTTC. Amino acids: CASSGSYEQYF.

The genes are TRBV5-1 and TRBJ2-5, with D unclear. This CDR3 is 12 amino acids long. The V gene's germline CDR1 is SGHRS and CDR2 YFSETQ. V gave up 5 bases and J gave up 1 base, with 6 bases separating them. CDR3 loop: CASRQIQETQYF. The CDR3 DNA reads TGCGCCAGCAGGCAGATCCAAGAGACCCAGTACTTC.

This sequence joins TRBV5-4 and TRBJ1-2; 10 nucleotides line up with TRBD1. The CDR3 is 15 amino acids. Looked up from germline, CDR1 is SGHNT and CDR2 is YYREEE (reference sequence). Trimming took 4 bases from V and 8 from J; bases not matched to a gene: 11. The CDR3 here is CASSERRDRGGGYTF. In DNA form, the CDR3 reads TGTGCCAGCAGCGAGCGCCGGGACAGGGGAGGCGGCTACACCTTC.